The TCR beta chain described here comes from a study of molecular identifiers for immune sequencing clone quantification. As for the study in general: With replicates, the RNA of 20,000 or 100,000 naive CD8 cells was split five ways and four were sequenced.

Trimming removed 7 bases at V and 4 bases at J, with 12 bases between. There are 13 residues in the CDR3. The germline CDR1 and CDR2 sequences are KGHDR and SFDVKD. MiXCR, applied by TCRdb to the PCR reads, yields one record per CDR3 protein. The sample holds approximately 54,000 distinct CDR3 sequences, about 23% seen once. This clonotype turned up a few times. The source of this sequence is a human donor in good health. Some libraries in this study had Jurkat cell RNA spiked in. Sequencing was carried out using naive CD8+ T cells from blood, with Jurkat cell RNA spiked in. Subset denoted: FACS-sorted CD8+CD4-CCR7+CD45RA+ naive T cells. This sequence joins TRBV24-1 and TRBJ1-1; no definite D call. CDR3 in amino acids: CATSPAGRTEAFF. The CDR3 DNA reads TGTGCCACCAGCCCTGCGGGCCGCACTGAAGCTTTCTTT.